Given below is one TCR beta chain in context. The antigen remains unidentified. This entry belongs to a study of cytomegalovirus exposure and HLA in healthy donors. General observations from the study: TCR beta chain V- and J-gene trimming was linked, in a later analysis, to a missense variant in DCLRE1C.

It was with 60 Vbeta and 13 Jbeta primers that the PCR ran. TCRdb's table, derived via immunoSEQ multiplex PCR, lists solely in-frame clones and lacks some. The top ten hold 2% to 2.5% of the sample, which has 95,000 to 150,000 clones, around 80% seen once. The source of this sequence is a man aged 30-40 years in good health and CMV-seronegative. Input material: PBMCs.

CDR3: CASRGQENSPLHF. The CDR3 DNA reads as TGTGCCAGCAGGGGACAGGAAAATTCACCCCTCCACTTT. The chain joins TRBV6-4 to TRBJ1-6, with 8 bases matching TRBD1. Germline CDR1 is MRHNA and CDR2 is SNTAGT. V shed 6 bases, J shed 7 bases, and the junction held 2 bases outside the gene matches. There are 13 residues in the CDR3.